This T cell receptor beta chain stems from a study of PD-L1 blockade in urothelial cancer. Study-wide background: T cell content in blood samples showed a median of 141,255. Study-wide points: Blood clones associated with the tumor expanded more at 3 weeks in durable-benefit patients.

The time point denotes: pretreatment peripheral blood. The CDR3 runs to 15 residues. Trimming took 2 bases from V and 11 from J; bases not matched to a gene: 17. Germline V lookup: CDR1 SQVTM, CDR2 ANQGSEA. Measured with immunoSEQ multiplex PCR; TCRdb has only the in-frame clones, and not every one. The data hold 65,000 to 80,000 clones, with under 90% observed a single time. Comments on this clone: The antigen is undetermined. Other DNA sequences from this sample encode an identical CDR3 as well.

The V gene is TRBV29-1, the J gene TRBJ1-2; 7 bases match TRBD1. The source of this sequence is a man in his 70s with urothelial cancer. Sequenced here: PBMCs, sampled around atezolizumab (anti-PD-L1) treatment. CDR3 protein: CSVEPNLDRAGGYTF. The DNA of the CDR3 is TGCAGCGTTGAACCGAACCTTGACAGGGCGGGTGGTTACACCTTC.